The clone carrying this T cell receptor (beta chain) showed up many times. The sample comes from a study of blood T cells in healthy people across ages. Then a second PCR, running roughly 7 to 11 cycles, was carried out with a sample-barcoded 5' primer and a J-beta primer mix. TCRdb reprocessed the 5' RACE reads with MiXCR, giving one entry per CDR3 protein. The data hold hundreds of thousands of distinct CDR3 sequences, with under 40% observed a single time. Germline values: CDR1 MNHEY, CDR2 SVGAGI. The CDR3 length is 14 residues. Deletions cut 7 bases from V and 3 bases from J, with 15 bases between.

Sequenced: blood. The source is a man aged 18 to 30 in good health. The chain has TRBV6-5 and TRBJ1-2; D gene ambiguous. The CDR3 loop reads CASTPGVTDYGYTF. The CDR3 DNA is TGTGCCAGCACCCCCGGGGTTACAGACTATGGCTACACCTTC.